Sequencing of this T cell receptor beta chain was carried out in a study of blood T cells in healthy people across ages. Germline-derived CDR1 and CDR2 are SGHRS and YFSETQ. Between the trimmed V and J ends, which lost 4 bases and 9 bases, there was a span of 17 bases. CDR3 size: 14 residues. Primed by a sample-barcoded 5' primer and a J-beta primer mix, a second PCR proceeded for roughly 7 to 12 cycles. MiXCR, run by TCRdb on the 5' RACE reads, gives a single entry per CDR3 protein. Seen here are 1.2 million to 1.5 million distinct CDR3 sequences, 35% to 45% observed once, and the top ten hold around 8%.

The chain employs TRBV5-1 and TRBJ2-1; D is uncertain. The sequenced sample consisted of blood. The clonotype comes from a woman younger than 35 in good health. Here the CDR3 reads CASSIPTAVGEQFF. CDR3 sequence (DNA): TGCGCCAGCAGCATACCGACCGCGGTTGGTGAGCAGTTCTTC.